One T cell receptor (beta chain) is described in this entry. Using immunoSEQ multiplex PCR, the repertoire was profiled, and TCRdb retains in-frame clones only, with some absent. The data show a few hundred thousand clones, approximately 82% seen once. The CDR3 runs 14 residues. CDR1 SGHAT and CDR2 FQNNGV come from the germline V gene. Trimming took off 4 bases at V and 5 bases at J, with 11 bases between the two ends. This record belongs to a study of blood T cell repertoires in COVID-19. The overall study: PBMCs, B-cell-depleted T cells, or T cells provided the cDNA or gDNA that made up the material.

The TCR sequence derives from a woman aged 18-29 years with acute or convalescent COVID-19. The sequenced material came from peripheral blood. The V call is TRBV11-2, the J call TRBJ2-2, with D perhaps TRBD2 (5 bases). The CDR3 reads CASSSVAGTGELFF. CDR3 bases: TGTGCCAGCAGCTCGGTGGCGGGTACCGGGGAGCTGTTTTTT.